This paragraph covers one TCR beta chain sequence. Its antigen is currently unknown. The sample originates from a study of T cells in Graves' hyperthyroidism and ophthalmopathy. Study-wide results and limits: Most thyroid clonotypes with frequency above 0.001 were detected in blood. A median 6.5 months before onset, the model predicted ophthalmopathy.

Uncontrolled infection, other autoimmune disease, pregnancy or lactation led to exclusion. The diagnoses drew upon clinical symptoms, serum thyroxine and TRAb, thyroid ultrasound and orbital computed tomography. CDR3 length equals 17 residues. With 2 bases removed from V and 4 bases from J, the gap between germline ends came to 18 bases. In germline, CDR1 is SEHNR, CDR2 FQNEAQ (reference sequence). There were TCR beta CDR3 regions amplified from RNA transcripts. Initially, a first-round RT-PCR of the TCR CDR3 employed the HTBI primer set. In TCRdb, the multiplex PCR reads were re-called with MiXCR into one record per CDR3 protein. Of roughly 570,000 distinct CDR3 sequences in the sample, 35% to 55% were seen once.

The sequenced sample consisted of peripheral blood or thyroid tissue (not recorded which). The chain has TRBV7-9 and TRBJ2-1; a possible D gene is TRBD2 (7 bases). The TCR comes from an adult woman with Graves' disease, either hyperthyroidism or ophthalmopathy (not recorded which). CDR3 sequence (DNA): TGTGCCAGCAGCTTACCCCCAGAGGGGGAGGGATACAATGAGCAGTTCTTC. This encodes CASSLPPEGEGYNEQFF.